The 8 T cell receptor beta chains presented below share a single source sample, sequenced in a study of cytomegalovirus exposure and HLA in healthy donors. Repertoires were generated with immunoSEQ multiplex PCR, while TCRdb's copy carries only in-frame clones and drops some. This sample has some 99,000 clones, with around nine tenths found just once. The sample taken for sequencing was PBMCs. The receptors originated from a young woman in good health and CMV-seronegative.

This clone was recorded a few times. In DNA, the CDR3 is TGTGCCAGTAGTATCGCCAGGGGTGACGGCTACACCTTC. Its translation: CASSIARGDGYTF. V is TRBV19 and J is TRBJ1-2, with D perhaps TRBD1 (6 bases). V was shortened by 3 bases and J by 8 bases, with 13 bases between the two germline ends. The CDR3 totals 13 residues. CDR1 is LNHDA and CDR2 is SQIVND in the germline V gene (reference sequence).

V gene TRBV9 combines with J gene TRBJ1-2, with 7 positions matching TRBD1. The CDR3 has 14 residues. CDR1 and CDR2 (germline): SGDLS, YYNGEE. J gave up 5 bases and V 4 bases, and 8 bases lay outside the gene matches. The DNA for the CDR3 is TGTGCCAGCAGCTCCCTCGGGACAGCTTATGGCTACACCTTC. Translating gives CASSSLGTAYGYTF. The full variable domain, rest sourced from reference TRBV9 and TRBJ1-2, is DSGVTQTPKHLITATGQRVTLRCSPRSGDLSVYWYQQSLDQGLQFLIQYYNGEERAKGNILERFSAQQFPDLHSELNLSSLELGDSALYFCASSSLGTAYGYTFGSGTRLTVV.

The rearrangement links TRBV7-6 to TRBJ2-3; 10 bases line up with TRBD2. Germline V gene lookup returns CDR1 SGHVS and CDR2 FNYEAQ. The V segment lost 1 base and the J segment 1 base; nucleotides outside the gene matches: 5. This CDR3 has 17 amino acids. The CDR3 reads CASSLEIAGGRTDTQYF. The DNA of the CDR3 is TGTGCCAGCAGCTTAGAGATAGCGGGAGGACGCACAGATACGCAGTATTTT. The variable domain in full, with the rest retrieved from reference TRBV7-6 and TRBJ2-3, is GAGVSQSPRYKVTKRGQDVALRCDPISGHVSLYWYRQALGQGPEFLTYFNYEAQQDKSGLPNDRFSAERPEGSISTLTIQRTEQRDSAMYRCASSLEIAGGRTDTQYFGPGTRLTVL.

J is TRBJ2-7 and V is TRBV7-9; TRBD1 might be the D (5 bases). The V gene lost 2 bases and the J gene lost 1 base, with 12 bases spanning the gap. The CDR3 extends over 15 amino acids. Germline lookup yields CDR1 SEHNR and CDR2 FQNEAQ (reference sequence). The CDR3 DNA reads as TGTGCCAGCAGCTTACGCATAGGGGCGTCCTACGAGCAGTACTTC. Residues: CASSLRIGASYEQYF.

J is TRBJ2-3 and V is TRBV27, with D maybe TRBD2 (6 bases). V was trimmed by 3 bases and J by 3 bases, leaving 10 bases between them. The CDR3 spans 14 residues. Germline values: CDR1 MNHEY, CDR2 SMNVEV (reference sequence). This CDR3 is CASSFAGRTDTQYF. CDR3 bases: TGTGCCAGCAGTTTTGCGGGGAGGACAGATACGCAGTATTTT.

The rearrangement links TRBV7-9 to TRBJ2-5, with a tentative D call TRBD1 (7 bases). The CDR3 totals 17 residues. Germline V lookup: CDR1 SEHNR, CDR2 FQNEAQ (reference sequence). V lost 5 bases and J 0 bases, leaving 19 bases between the germline ends. CDR3 DNA: TGTGCCAGCAGCCCGACAGGGACTGAACCGTACCAAGAGACCCAGTACTTC. Its protein is CASSPTGTEPYQETQYF.

V gene TRBV28 combines with J gene TRBJ1-1; D remains unclear. V lost 1 base, J lost 7 bases, and 10 bases lay in between. This CDR3 has 13 residues. CDR1 and CDR2 (germline): MDHEN, SYDVKM. As DNA, the CDR3 is TGTGCCAGCAGTTTATTAGGAGCCCTTGAAGCTTTCTTT. This codes for CASSLLGALEAFF.

The genes are TRBV5-6 and TRBJ1-3; D call uncertain. V lost 4 bases, J lost 3 bases, and 11 bases lay in between. The CDR3 consists of 14 residues. Per germline, CDR1 SGHDT and CDR2 YYEEEE. The CDR3 nucleotides are TGTGCCAGCAGCGGGTGGGGAGGTGGAAACACCATATATTTT. Protein: CASSGWGGGNTIYF.